This TCR beta chain appears in the sequencing data of a study of CD8+ T cells in alopecia areata. Whole-study context: Patients took tofacitinib for 6 to 18 months, followed by 6 drug-free months.

The authors extracted RNA and reverse transcribed it into cDNA as the sequencing template. TCRdb keeps only in-frame clones here, not all; method: immunoSEQ multiplex PCR. The table has approximately 120,000 clones, over 55% seen once. V was cut by 4 bases and J by 0 bases, with 11 bases left in between. The CDR3 is 15 amino acids. CDR1 and CDR2 from the germline V gene are SGHDT and YYEEEE. Treatment given: oral pan-JAK inhibitor, 5-10 mg twice daily. Here the sequenced sample was CD4+ T cells sorted from blood, taken at week 4, from a patient treated with tofacitinib. The J gene is TRBJ2-1, the V gene TRBV5-6; D gene uncertain. This receptor was taken from a human donor with alopecia areata. CDR3 DNA: TGTGCCAGCAGCGCATTTTACAGCTCCTACAATGAGCAGTTCTTC. As protein: CASSAFYSSYNEQFF.